The next 9 T cell receptor beta chains were all read from a single sample in a study of T cell responses to AZD1222 COVID-19 vaccine (dated by TCRdb to the early 2020s). Taken with the paper, the label for time point translates to: baseline before first vaccination. Library prep was done by the immunoSEQ multiplex PCR assay. TCRdb provides this immuneACCESS table in a form limited to in-frame rearrangements. Some clones are lacking; in checked studies, under half of them reflect an unresolved V gene, and why the rest are absent is not known. This sample gives about 170,000 clones in total; 80% to 95% of them show up just once. The leading ten clones occupy 1.5% to 2% of the sample. Specimen: peripheral blood, collected on day 0 of AZD1222 vaccination. Receptors were obtained from an adult in good health.

This clone was seen once. The chain recombines TRBV28 with TRBJ2-7, with D unclear. Germline CDR1 MDHEN, CDR2 SYDVKM. The CDR3 has 15 residues. V was cut by 6 bases and J by 0 bases, with 15 bases left in between. For the CDR3, the DNA is TGTGCCAGCAGCCCACGTTTACCGAGCTCCTACGAGCAGTACTTC. Its translation is CASSPRLPSSYEQYF.

For the CDR3, the DNA is TGTGCCAGCAGTTACTGGGTGGACAGGGCGGATTCACCCCTCCACTTT. It encodes CASSYWVDRADSPLHF. This rearrangement joins TRBV6-5 to TRBJ1-6, with 8 bases fitting TRBD1. Looked up from germline, CDR1 is MNHEY and CDR2 is SVGAGI. The trim removed 1 base at V and 8 bases at J, leaving 7 bases unmatched. The CDR3 contains 16 residues.

This clone has just one count. The gene calls are TRBV7-2 and TRBJ1-2; maybe TRBD1 (5 bases). Trimming stripped 5 bases from V and 5 bases from J, with 12 bases between. This CDR3 has 13 amino acids. Looked up from germline, CDR1 is SGHTA and CDR2 is FQGNSA. The CDR3 nucleotides read TGTGCCAGCAGCCCCCAAGGGGAGTATGGCTACACCTTC. Residues: CASSPQGEYGYTF. The full variable domain, rest sourced from reference TRBV7-2 and TRBJ1-2, is GAGVSQSPSNKVTEKGKDVELRCDPISGHTALYWYRQSLGQGLEFLIYFQGNSAPDKSGLPSDRFSAERTGGSVSTLTIQRTQQEDSAVYLCASSPQGEYGYTFGSGTRLTVV.

The chain uses TRBV5-1 and TRBJ1-6, with D possibly matching TRBD1 (6 bases). Trimming removed 7 bases at V and 7 bases at J, with 15 bases between. The CDR3 covers 14 residues. The germline V gene has CDR1 SGHRS and CDR2 YFSETQ. CDR3 bases: TGCGCCAGCGCACTAACAGGGACGAATTCACCCCTCCACTTT. Translated: CASALTGTNSPLHF.

The chain couples TRBV6-5 to TRBJ1-1; D not resolved. The V gene lost 7 bases and the J gene lost 4 bases, with 13 bases spanning the gap. Looked up from germline, CDR1 is MNHEY and CDR2 is SVGAGI. CDR3 length: 13 residues. CDR3 bases: TGTGCCAGCACGTCTGCGGGAAGCACTGAAGCTTTCTTT. Translation gives CASTSAGSTEAFF.

The chain joins TRBV12-3 or TRBV12-4 to TRBJ2-7; D possibly matches TRBD1 or TRBD2 (5 bases each). CDR3 size: 11 residues. The ends were cut back, 5 bases at V and 7 bases at J, with 9 bases in the middle. CDR3 DNA: TGTGCCAGCAGTCTGGGACCGGAGCAGTACTTC. Amino acid sequence: CASSLGPEQYF.

V usage is TRBV5-1 and J usage is TRBJ1-2, with TRBD1 as a possible D gene (6 bases). CDR1 is SGHRS, CDR2 YFSETQ, per germline. V was cut by 4 bases and J by 14 bases, with 18 bases left in between. The CDR3 is 12 residues long. For the CDR3, the DNA is TGCGCCAGCAGCACCCAGCGGTCAGGGGTTACCTTC. Its protein is CASSTQRSGVTF. The full variable domain, with the rest looked up from reference TRBV5-1 and TRBJ1-2, is KAGVTQTPRYLIKTRGQQVTLSCSPISGHRSVSWYQQTPGQGLQFLFEYFSETQRNKGNFPGRFSGRQFSNSRSEMNVSTLELGDSALYLCASSTQRSGVTFGSGTRLTVV.

The V call is TRBV5-5, the J call TRBJ2-7; D remains unclear. There are 16 residues in the CDR3. The germline CDR1 and CDR2 sequences are SGHKS and YYEKEE (reference sequence). Trimming cost V 0 bases and J 0 bases, with 13 bases left between them. CDR3 bases: TGTGCCAGCAGCTTGGCCTACAGCTCCAACTCCTACGAGCAGTACTTC. The encoded protein is CASSLAYSSNSYEQYF.

This chain uses TRBV27 with TRBJ2-1; D perhaps matches TRBD1 (5 bases). Germline lookup yields CDR1 MNHEY and CDR2 SMNVEV (reference sequence). This CDR3 comprises 17 residues. V shed 1 base and J shed 10 bases, with 23 bases lying between them. DNA of the CDR3: TGTGCCAGCAGTTTATTTGGCAGGGCTCAAGGGCGCTCCGAGCAGTTCTTC. It codes for CASSLFGRAQGRSEQFF.